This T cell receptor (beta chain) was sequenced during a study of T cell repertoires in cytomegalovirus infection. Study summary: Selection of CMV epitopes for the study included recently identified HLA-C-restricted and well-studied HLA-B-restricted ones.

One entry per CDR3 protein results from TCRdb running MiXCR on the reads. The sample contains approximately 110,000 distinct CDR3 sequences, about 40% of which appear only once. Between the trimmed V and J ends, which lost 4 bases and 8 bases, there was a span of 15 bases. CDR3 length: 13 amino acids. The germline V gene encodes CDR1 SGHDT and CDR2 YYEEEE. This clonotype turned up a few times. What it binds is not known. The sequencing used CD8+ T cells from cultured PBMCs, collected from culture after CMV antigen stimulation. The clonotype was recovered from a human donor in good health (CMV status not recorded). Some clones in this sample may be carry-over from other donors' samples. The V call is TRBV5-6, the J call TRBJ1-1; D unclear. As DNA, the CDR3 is TGTGCCAGCAGCGCAGACGACGGGGAAGAAGCTTTCTTT. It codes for CASSADDGEEAFF.